This T cell receptor (beta chain) was recorded in a study of T-cell reconstitution after alpha-beta-depleted transplantation in children. Construction of the TCRbeta library involved unique molecular identifiers. TCRdb re-called the PCR reads through MiXCR, storing one row per CDR3 protein. The data hold 640,000 or so distinct CDR3 sequences, with 15% to 20% observed a single time. Trimming removed 3 bases from V and 1 base from J; junction bases left unmatched: 3. The CDR3 runs 15 residues. Germline V CDR1 and CDR2: SGHTA, FQGNSA. The chain recombines TRBV7-2 with TRBJ2-1, with TRBD2 matching 7 bases. Sequences were derived from PBMCs from the stem cell graft donor, sampled from the stem cell graft. The clonotype originates from a human donor who donated a stem cell graft to a child with acute myeloid leukemia. This CDR3 reads CASSLLAVSYNEQFF. The CDR3 region has the DNA TGTGCCAGCAGCTTGCTAGCGGTGTCCTACAATGAGCAGTTCTTC.